This TCR beta chain is drawn from a study of a mutant IDH1 vaccine in newly diagnosed glioma. On the study more broadly: The study started vaccination 4-6 weeks after radiotherapy alone, or with temozolomide cycles. Every participant had undergone radiotherapy, temozolomide, or both before, and most underwent both. Regarding the study as a whole: Researchers report vaccine-induced immune responses in roughly 93% of patients.

The CDR3 has 15 residues. Germline loops: CDR1 LGHNA, CDR2 YSLEER. V lost 1 base and J lost 9, with 13 bases in between. Time point specified: week 23, last vaccination. Doses comprised 300 ug of mutant IDH1 20-mer peptide each, plus topical imiquimod. This clone has only one observation. Its antigen is unidentified. Method: immunoSEQ multiplex PCR; TCRdb's copy keeps in-frame clones and lacks some. The table includes just under 45,000 clones, under 95% detected once. The receptor's source is a man aged 50 to 60 with glioma. The chain uses TRBV4-3 and TRBJ1-6; D is uncertain. The specimen was PBMCs, collected from a glioma patient whose treatment included an IDH1 peptide vaccine. The DNA of the CDR3 is TGCGCCAGCAGCCAAGGTGAGGGCGCGAGTTCACCCCTCCACTTT. Translating it yields CASSQGEGASSPLHF.